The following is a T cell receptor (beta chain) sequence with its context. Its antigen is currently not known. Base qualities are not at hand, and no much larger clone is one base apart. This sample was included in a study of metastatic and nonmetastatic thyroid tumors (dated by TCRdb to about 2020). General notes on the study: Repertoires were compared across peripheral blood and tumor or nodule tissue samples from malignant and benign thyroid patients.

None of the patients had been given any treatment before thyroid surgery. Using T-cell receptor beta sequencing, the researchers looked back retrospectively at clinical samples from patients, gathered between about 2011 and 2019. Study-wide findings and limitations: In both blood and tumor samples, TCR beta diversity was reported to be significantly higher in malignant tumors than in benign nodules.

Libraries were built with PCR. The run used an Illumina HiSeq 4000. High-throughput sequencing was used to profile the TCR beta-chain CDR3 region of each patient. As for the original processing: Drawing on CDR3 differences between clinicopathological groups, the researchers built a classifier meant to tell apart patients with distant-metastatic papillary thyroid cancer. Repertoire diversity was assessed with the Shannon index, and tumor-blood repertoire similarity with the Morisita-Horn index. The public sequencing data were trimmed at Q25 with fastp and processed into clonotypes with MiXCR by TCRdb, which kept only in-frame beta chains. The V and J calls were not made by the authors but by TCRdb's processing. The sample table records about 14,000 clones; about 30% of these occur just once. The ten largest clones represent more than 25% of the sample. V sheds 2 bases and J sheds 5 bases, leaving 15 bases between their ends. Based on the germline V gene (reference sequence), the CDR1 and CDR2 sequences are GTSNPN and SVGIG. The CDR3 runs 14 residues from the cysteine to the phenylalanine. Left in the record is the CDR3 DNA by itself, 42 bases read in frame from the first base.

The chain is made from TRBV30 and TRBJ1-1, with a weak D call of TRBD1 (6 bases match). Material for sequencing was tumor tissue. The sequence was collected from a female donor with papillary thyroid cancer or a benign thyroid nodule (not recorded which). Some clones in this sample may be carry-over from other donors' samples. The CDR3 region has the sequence CAWSTGLGATEAFF. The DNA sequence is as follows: TGTGCCTGGAGTACGGGGCTGGGGGCAACTGAAGCTTTCTTT.